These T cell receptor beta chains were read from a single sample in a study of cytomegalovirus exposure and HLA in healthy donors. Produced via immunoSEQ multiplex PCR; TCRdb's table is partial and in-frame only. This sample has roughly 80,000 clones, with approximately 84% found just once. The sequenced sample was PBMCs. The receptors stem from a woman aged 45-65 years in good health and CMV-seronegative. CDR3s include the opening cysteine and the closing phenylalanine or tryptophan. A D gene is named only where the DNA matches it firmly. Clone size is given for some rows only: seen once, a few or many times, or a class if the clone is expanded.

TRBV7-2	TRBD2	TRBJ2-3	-	CASSFRLAGGDTQYF	TGTGCCAGCAGCTTTAGACTAGCGGGAGGTGATACGCAGTATTTT
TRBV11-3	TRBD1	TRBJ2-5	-	CASSSQGARRETQYF	TGTGCCAGCAGCTCGCAGGGGGCGCGAAGAGAGACCCAGTACTTC
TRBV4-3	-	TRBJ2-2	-	CASSQSDGTGELFF	TGCGCCAGCAGCCAATCCGACGGGACCGGGGAGCTGTTTTTT
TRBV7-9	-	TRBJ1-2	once	CAGDTGKNNYGYTF	TGTGCCGGAGATACAGGGAAGAATAACTATGGCTACACCTTC
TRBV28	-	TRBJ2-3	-	CASSSPLTSTDTQYF	TGTGCCAGCAGTTCCCCCCTTACTAGCACAGATACGCAGTATTTT
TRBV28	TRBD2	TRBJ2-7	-	CASSSPTSGRYREQYF	TGTGCCAGCAGTTCCCCGACTAGCGGGAGATATCGCGAGCAGTACTTC
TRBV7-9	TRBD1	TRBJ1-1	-	CASSFGQGTTEAFF	TGTGCCAGCAGCTTCGGACAGGGGACCACTGAAGCTTTCTTT
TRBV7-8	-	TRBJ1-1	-	CASSLDGVNTEAFF	TGTGCCAGCAGCTTAGACGGTGTGAACACTGAAGCTTTCTTT
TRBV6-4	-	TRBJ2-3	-	CASSDGASTDTQYF	TGTGCCAGCAGTGACGGAGCGTCGACAGATACGCAGTATTTT
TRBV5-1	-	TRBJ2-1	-	CASQGVTYNEQFF	TGCGCCAGTCAGGGTGTTACCTACAATGAGCAGTTCTTC
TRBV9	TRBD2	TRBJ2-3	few	CASSVSGGAGDTQYF	TGTGCCAGCAGCGTTAGCGGGGGGGCAGGAGATACGCAGTATTTT
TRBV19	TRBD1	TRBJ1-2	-	CASSTLGQGNYGYTF	TGTGCCAGTAGTACACTTGGACAGGGAAACTATGGCTACACCTTC
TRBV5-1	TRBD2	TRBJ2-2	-	CASSFFLAGGTGELFF	TGCGCCAGCAGCTTTTTTCTAGCGGGAGGCACCGGGGAGCTGTTTTTT
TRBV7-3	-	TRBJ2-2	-	CASSLRRLSNSGELFF	TGTGCCAGCAGCTTAAGGAGACTATCGAATTCCGGGGAGCTGTTTTTT
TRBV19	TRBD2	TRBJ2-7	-	CASSISGTKLLYEQYF	TGTGCCAGTAGTATTTCTGGGACTAAACTATTGTACGAGCAGTACTTC
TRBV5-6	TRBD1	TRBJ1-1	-	CASSPWTGFMNTEAFF	TGTGCCAGCAGCCCCTGGACAGGGTTCATGAACACTGAAGCTTTCTTT
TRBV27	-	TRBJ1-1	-	CASKAVWTEAFF	TGTGCCAGCAAAGCGGTTTGGACTGAAGCTTTCTTT
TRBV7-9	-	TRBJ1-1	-	CASSSQGMVNTEAFF	TGTGCCAGCAGCTCTCAGGGGATGGTGAACACTGAAGCTTTCTTT
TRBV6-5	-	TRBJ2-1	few	CASSYSNEQFF	TGTGCCAGCAGTTATTCAAATGAGCAGTTCTTC
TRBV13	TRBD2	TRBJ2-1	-	CASSSSGLAGDLAQFF	TGTGCCAGCAGCTCTTCGGGACTAGCGGGTGACCTGGCGCAGTTCTTC
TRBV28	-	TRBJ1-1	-	CASSLVVRGTEAFF	TGTGCCAGCAGTTTGGTCGTGCGGGGCACTGAAGCTTTCTTT
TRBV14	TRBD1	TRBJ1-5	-	CASSQYRGSNQPQHF	TGTGCCAGCAGCCAATACAGGGGTAGCAATCAGCCCCAGCATTTT
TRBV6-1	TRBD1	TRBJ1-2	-	CASSSTGTGTYGYTF	TGTGCCAGCAGCTCCACCGGGACAGGGACTTATGGCTACACCTTC
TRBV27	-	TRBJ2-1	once	CASSLRGGDNEQFF	TGTGCCAGCAGTTTGAGGGGGGGGGACAATGAGCAGTTCTTC
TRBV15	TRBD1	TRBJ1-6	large	CATSKGGTGASPLHF	TGTGCCACCAGCAAAGGCGGGACAGGCGCTTCACCCCTCCACTTT
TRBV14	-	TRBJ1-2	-	CASSQEGEQGFSNYGYTF	TGTGCCAGCAGCCAAGAGGGGGAACAGGGTTTCTCGAACTATGGCTACACCTTC
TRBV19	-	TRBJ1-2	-	CASSRSTGIYGYTF	TGTGCCAGTAGCCGGTCCACAGGGATCTATGGCTACACCTTC
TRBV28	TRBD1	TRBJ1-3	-	CASSLGTGVSGNTIYF	TGTGCCAGCAGTTTAGGGACAGGGGTCTCTGGAAACACCATATATTTT
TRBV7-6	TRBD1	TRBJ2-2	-	CASSPSHADRAGGELFF	TGTGCCAGCAGCCCCTCCCACGCGGACAGGGCAGGCGGGGAGCTGTTTTTT
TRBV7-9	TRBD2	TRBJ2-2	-	CASSSRSGRAGFVGELFF	TGTGCCAGCAGCTCCCGTAGCGGGAGGGCCGGTTTTGTCGGGGAGCTGTTTTTT
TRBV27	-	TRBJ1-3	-	CASSLSGTTSGNTIYF	TGTGCCAGCAGTTTATCGGGGACAACCTCTGGAAACACCATATATTTT
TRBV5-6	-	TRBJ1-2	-	CASSLASRSQRHGYTF	TGTGCCAGCAGCTTGGCCTCGAGGTCCCAAAGGCATGGCTACACCTTC
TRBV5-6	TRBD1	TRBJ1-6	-	CASSLAAGGEINSPLHF	TGTGCCAGCAGCTTGGCGGCAGGGGGCGAGATTAATTCACCCCTCCACTTT
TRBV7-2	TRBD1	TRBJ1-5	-	CASSIGQGEPQHF	TGTGCCAGCAGCATTGGACAGGGGGAACCCCAGCATTTT
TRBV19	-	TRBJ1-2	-	CASSIEGNTGTPYPLRYGYTF	TGTGCCAGTAGTATAGAGGGAAATACCGGGACACCCTACCCACTACGCTATGGCTACACCTTC
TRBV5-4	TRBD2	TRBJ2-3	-	CASSLELAGGPDTQYF	TGTGCCAGCAGCTTGGAGCTAGCGGGAGGGCCAGATACGCAGTATTTT
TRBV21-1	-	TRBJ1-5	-	CASSNKIALQGALSQPQHF	TGTGCCAGCAGCAACAAGATAGCCTTGCAGGGGGCTTTAAGCCAGCCCCAGCATTTT
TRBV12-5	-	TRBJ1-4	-	CASGLVLAGNEKLFF	TGTGCTAGTGGTTTGGTACTCGCGGGTAATGAAAAACTGTTTTTT
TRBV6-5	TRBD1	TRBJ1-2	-	CASRGQGGYGYTF	TGTGCCAGCAGAGGACAGGGCGGCTATGGCTACACCTTC
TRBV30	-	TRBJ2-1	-	CAWSRGSTHNEQFF	TGTGCCTGGAGTAGAGGGTCTACCCACAATGAGCAGTTCTTC
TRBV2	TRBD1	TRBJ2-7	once	CASSATGGRTYEQYF	TGTGCCAGCAGTGCGACAGGGGGAAGGACCTACGAGCAGTACTTC
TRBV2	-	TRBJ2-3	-	CASSAQRASTDTQYF	TGTGCCAGCAGTGCCCAGCGAGCTAGCACAGATACGCAGTATTTT
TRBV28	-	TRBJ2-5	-	CASSSPLGAFHQETQYF	TGTGCCAGCAGTTCCCCTTTGGGGGCGTTCCACCAAGAGACCCAGTACTTC
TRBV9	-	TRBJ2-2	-	CASSVEGSRGELFF	TGTGCCAGCAGCGTAGAAGGGAGTAGGGGGGAGCTGTTTTTT
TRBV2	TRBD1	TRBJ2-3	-	CASSVVRGRSADTQYF	TGTGCCAGCAGTGTAGTCAGGGGGCGTAGTGCAGATACGCAGTATTTT
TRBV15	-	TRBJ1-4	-	CATSAGGYEREKLFF	TGTGCCACCAGCGCCGGGGGATACGAGAGGGAAAAACTGTTTTTT